This is a list of T cell receptor beta chains from one sample in a study of beta chain features in type 1 diabetes. Generated by immunoSEQ multiplex PCR, the TCRdb table keeps only in-frame clones and is missing some. Among some 410,000 clones listed, 11% were seen once. Sequenced: naive CD4+ T cells from blood. The receptors stem from a young woman in good health. The CDR3 runs from the conserved cysteine through the conserved F or W.

J gene | V gene | CDR3 protein
TRBJ1-1 | TRBV7-2 | CASKPGPRPGEAFF
TRBJ2-5 | TRBV7-9 | CASSRRRGGQETQYF
TRBJ2-3 | TRBV29-1 | CSVVGAGGRTDTQYF
TRBJ1-4 | TRBV29-1 | CSVLGGETNEKLFF
TRBJ1-2 | TRBV7-8 | CASSLAGVQPAYGYTF
TRBJ2-3 | TRBV4-3 | CASSQFADTQYF
TRBJ1-1 | TRBV18 | CASSPRGKFDTEAFF
TRBJ1-4 | TRBV18 | CASSHGVTATNEKLFF
TRBJ2-1 | TRBV7-2 | CASSPGTTSYNEQFF
TRBJ2-5 | TRBV7-2 | CASSVGRLYQETQYF
TRBJ1-3 | TRBV29-1 | CSVTGRAGNTIYF
TRBJ2-7 | TRBV7-8 | CASSLAETTYEQYF
TRBJ1-2 | TRBV7-9 | CASSRTPGLGYTF
TRBJ2-1 | TRBV2 | CASRRANEQFF
TRBJ2-5 | TRBV7-2 | CASSRTSGTTRETQYF
TRBJ1-2 | TRBV2 | CASIRPSERNYGYTF
TRBJ2-7 | TRBV5-6 | CASSLRGTSGRTEQYF
TRBJ1-1 | TRBV6-6 | CASNQGQSYQLGAFF
TRBJ1-2 | TRBV9 | CASTPGGTNYGYTF
TRBJ2-1 | TRBV6-1 | CASSEVRREYNEQFF
TRBJ2-2 | TRBV2 | CASREYTGELFF
TRBJ2-3 | TRBV4-3 | CASSQATLAGGPDTQYF
TRBJ2-1 | TRBV2 | CASSGIIQETWFF
TRBJ2-3 | TRBV2 | CASSVVDTQYF
TRBJ1-1 | TRBV2 | CASQGQLDTEAFF
TRBJ1-2 | TRBV11-3 | CASSPRDRGSYGYTF
TRBJ2-3 | TRBV2 | CASRPGPLDTQYF
TRBJ2-3 | TRBV7-2 | CASSPTSGSGTDTQYF
TRBJ2-7 | TRBV7-9 | CASSHPLPRTAYEQYF
TRBJ2-5 | TRBV2 | CASRTGTGVQETQYF
TRBJ2-1 | TRBV4-3 | CAINWAQYNEQFF
TRBJ2-1 | TRBV4-2 | CASSQEWGAGGRVSYNEQFF
TRBJ1-2 | TRBV25-1 | CASSEPGIHYGYTF
TRBJ2-5 | TRBV21-1 | CASSKVASTQETQYF
TRBJ2-3 | TRBV7-6 | CASSQTSDTQYF
TRBJ1-1 | TRBV4-1 | CASSQTGMNTEAFF
TRBJ2-7 | TRBV5-6 | CASTIRGQGPYEQYF
TRBJ2-3 | TRBV5-1 | CASSLGLAGASTDTQYF
TRBJ2-1 | TRBV28 | CASSRPGPRYNEQFF
TRBJ2-1 | TRBV2 | CASTVDFNEQFF
TRBJ2-3 | TRBV7-2 | CASSFKGPKDTQYF
TRBJ2-7 | TRBV9 | CASSPRRAASYEQYF